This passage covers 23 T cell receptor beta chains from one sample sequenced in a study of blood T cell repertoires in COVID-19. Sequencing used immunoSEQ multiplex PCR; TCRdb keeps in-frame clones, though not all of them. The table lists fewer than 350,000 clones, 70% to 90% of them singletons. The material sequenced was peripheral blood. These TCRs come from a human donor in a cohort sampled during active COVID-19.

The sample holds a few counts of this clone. This CDR3 is CASGGTENNQPQHF. CDR3 DNA sequence: TGTGCCAGCGGCGGGACAGAGAACAATCAGCCCCAGCATTTT. V usage is TRBV6-5 and J usage is TRBJ1-5, with 7 bases matching TRBD1. V shed 8 bases and J 3 bases; nucleotides not matched to a gene: 7. Germline V lookup: CDR1 MNHEY, CDR2 SVGAGI. The CDR3 sequence is 14 residues long.

This CDR3 is CASSSPGQMNTEAFF. The CDR3 coding sequence is TGTGCCAGTAGTTCCCCCGGACAGATGAACACTGAAGCTTTCTTT. The chain carries TRBV19 and TRBJ1-1; TRBD1 might be the D (6 bases). Germline assignment: CDR1 LNHDA and CDR2 SQIVND (reference sequence). V was shortened by 5 bases and J by 0 bases, with 13 bases between the two germline ends. The CDR3 extends over 15 amino acids.

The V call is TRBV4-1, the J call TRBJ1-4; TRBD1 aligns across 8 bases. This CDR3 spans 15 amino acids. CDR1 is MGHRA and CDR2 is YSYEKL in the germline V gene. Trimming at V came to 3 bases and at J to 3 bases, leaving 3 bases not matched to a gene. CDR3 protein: CASSQNRGANEKLFF. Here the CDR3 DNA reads TGCGCCAGCAGCCAGAACAGGGGGGCTAATGAAAAACTGTTTTTT.

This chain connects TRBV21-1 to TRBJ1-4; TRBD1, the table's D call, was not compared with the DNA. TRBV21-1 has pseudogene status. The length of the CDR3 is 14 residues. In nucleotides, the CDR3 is TGTGCCAGCAGCTCACAGGGGGAGAGTGAAAAACTGTTTTTT. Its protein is CASSSQGESEKLFF.

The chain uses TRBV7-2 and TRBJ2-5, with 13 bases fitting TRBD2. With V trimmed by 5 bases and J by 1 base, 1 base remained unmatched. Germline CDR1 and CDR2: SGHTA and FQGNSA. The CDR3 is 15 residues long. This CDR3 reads CASSRLAGGQETQYF. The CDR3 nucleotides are TGTGCCAGCAGCAGACTAGCGGGGGGCCAAGAGACCCAGTACTTC.

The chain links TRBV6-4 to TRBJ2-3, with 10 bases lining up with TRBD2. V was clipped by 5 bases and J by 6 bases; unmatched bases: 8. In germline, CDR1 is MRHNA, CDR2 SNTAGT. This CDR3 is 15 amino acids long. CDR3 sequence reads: CASSSERGGPDTQYF. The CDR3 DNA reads TGTGCCAGCAGTAGCGAGCGGGGGGGCCCCGATACGCAGTATTTT.

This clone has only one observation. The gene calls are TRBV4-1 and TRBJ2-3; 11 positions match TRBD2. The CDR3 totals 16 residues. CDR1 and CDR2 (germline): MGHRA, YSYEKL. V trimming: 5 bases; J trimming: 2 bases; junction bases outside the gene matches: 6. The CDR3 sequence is CASSAPSGGNTDTQYF. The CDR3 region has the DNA TGCGCCAGCAGCGCGCCTAGCGGGGGGAACACAGATACGCAGTATTTT.

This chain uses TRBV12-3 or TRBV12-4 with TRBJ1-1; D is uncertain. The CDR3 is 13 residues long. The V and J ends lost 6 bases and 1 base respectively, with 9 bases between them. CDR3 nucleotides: TGTGCCAGCAGCCCCAGACAGAACACTGAAGCTTTCTTT. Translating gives CASSPRQNTEAFF.

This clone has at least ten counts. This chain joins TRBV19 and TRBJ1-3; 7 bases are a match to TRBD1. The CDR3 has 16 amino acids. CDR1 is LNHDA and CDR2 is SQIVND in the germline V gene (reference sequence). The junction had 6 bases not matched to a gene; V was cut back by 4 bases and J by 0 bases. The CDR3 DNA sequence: TGTGCCAGTAGTACTGACAGGGAGACCTCTGGAAACACCATATATTTT. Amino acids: CASSTDRETSGNTIYF.

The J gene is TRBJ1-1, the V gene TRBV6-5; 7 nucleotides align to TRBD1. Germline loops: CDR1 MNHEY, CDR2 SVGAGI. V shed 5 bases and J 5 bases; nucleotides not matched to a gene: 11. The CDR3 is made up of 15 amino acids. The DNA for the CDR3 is TGTGCCAGCAGTCGAGCCGGGACAGCTCTTACTGAAGCTTTCTTT. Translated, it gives CASSRAGTALTEAFF.

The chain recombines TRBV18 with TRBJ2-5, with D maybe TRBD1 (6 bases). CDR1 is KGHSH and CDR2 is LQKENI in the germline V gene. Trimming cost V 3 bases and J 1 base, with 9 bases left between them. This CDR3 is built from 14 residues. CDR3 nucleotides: TGTGCCAGCTCACCGCAGGGGCCCCAAGAGACCCAGTACTTC. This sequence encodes CASSPQGPQETQYF.

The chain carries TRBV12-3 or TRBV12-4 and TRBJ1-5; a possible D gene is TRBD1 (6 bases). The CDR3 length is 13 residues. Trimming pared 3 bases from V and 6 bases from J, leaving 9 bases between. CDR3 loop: CASSLGASQPQHF. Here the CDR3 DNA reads TGTGCCAGCAGTTTGGGGGCTTCTCAGCCCCAGCATTTT.

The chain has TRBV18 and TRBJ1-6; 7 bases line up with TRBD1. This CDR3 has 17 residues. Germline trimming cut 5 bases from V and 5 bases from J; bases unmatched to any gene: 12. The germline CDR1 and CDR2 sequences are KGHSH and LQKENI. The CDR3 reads CASSSGQSPSNNSPLHF. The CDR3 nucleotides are TGTGCCAGCTCATCGGGACAGAGTCCATCTAATAATTCACCCCTCCACTTT.

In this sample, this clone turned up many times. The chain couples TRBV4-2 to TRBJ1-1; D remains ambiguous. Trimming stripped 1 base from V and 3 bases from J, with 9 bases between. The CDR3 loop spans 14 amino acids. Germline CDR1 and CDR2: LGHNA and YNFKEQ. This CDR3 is CASSQATVDTEAFF. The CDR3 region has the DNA TGTGCCAGCAGCCAAGCGACTGTGGACACTGAAGCTTTCTTT.

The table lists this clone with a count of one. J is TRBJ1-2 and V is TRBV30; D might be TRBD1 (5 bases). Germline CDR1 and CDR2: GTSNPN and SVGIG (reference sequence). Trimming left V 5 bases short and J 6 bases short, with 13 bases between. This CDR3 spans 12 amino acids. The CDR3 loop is CAWGRRGNGYTF. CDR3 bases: TGTGCCTGGGGCCGGAGGGGCAATGGCTACACCTTC.

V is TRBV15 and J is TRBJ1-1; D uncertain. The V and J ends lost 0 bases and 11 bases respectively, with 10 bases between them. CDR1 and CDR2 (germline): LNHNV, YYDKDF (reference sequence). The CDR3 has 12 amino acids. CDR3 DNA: TGTGCCACCAGCAGAGAGCAGGTTGGGGCTTTCTTT. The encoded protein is CATSREQVGAFF.

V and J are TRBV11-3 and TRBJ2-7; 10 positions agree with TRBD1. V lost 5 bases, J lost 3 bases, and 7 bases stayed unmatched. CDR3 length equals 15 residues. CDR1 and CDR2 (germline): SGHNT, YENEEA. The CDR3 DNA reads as TGTGCCAGCAGCCGAACCGGGACAGGGGACTACGAGCAGTACTTC. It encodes CASSRTGTGDYEQYF.

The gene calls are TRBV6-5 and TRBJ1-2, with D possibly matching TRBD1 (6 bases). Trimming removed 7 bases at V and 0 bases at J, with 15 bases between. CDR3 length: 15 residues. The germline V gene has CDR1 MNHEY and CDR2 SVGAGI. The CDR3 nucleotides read TGTGCCAGCAAGAGGAGGGAGGGGGCTAACTATGGCTACACCTTC. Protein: CASKRREGANYGYTF.

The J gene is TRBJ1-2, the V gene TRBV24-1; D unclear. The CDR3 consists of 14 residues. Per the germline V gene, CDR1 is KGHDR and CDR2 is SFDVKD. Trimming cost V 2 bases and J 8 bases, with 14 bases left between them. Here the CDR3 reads CATSDSQVIGGYTF. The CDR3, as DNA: TGTGCCACCAGTGATTCCCAGGTTATAGGCGGCTACACCTTC.

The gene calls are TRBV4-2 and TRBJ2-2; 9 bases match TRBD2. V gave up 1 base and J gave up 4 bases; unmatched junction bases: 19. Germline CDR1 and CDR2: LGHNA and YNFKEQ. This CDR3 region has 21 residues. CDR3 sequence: CASSQVAVSGGSRGGTGELFF. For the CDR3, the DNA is TGTGCCAGCAGCCAAGTCGCGGTTAGCGGGGGTAGCCGGGGGGGCACCGGGGAGCTGTTTTTT.

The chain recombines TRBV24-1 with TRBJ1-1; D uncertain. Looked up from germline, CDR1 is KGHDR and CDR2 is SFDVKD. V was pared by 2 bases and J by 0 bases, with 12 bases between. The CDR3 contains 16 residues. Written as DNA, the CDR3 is TGTGCCACCAGTGATTCGCAGGATCCCATGAACACTGAAGCTTTCTTT. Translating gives CATSDSQDPMNTEAFF.

CDR3 in DNA: TGTGCCTGGGAACAGGCGTACAATGAGCAGTTCTTC. It codes for CAWEQAYNEQFF. This rearrangement joins TRBV30 to TRBJ2-1, with D possibly being TRBD1 (5 bases). Per germline, CDR1 GTSNPN and CDR2 SVGIG (reference sequence). CDR3 length: 12 residues. Trimming removed 5 bases from V and 4 bases from J, with 9 bases in between.

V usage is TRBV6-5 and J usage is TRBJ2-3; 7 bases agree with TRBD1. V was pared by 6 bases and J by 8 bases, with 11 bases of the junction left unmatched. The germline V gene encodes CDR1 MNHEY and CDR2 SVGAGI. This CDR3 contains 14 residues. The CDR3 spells CASSGQQGRATQYF. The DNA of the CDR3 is TGTGCCAGCAGCGGACAACAGGGGCGGGCTACGCAGTATTTT.